The 17 T cell receptor beta chains presented below share a single source sample, sequenced in a study of blood T cell repertoires in COVID-19 (dated by TCRdb to about 2020). Library prep was done by the immunoSEQ multiplex PCR assay. The table was pulled from immuneACCESS by TCRdb, which kept in-frame rearrangements only. Such tables lose some clones; where checked, under half of the loss comes from unresolved V genes, and the rest has no known cause. A total of about 51,000 clones appear in this sample, less than 95% of them only once. In total, the top ten clones hold 3% to 4% of the sample. Sequenced: peripheral blood. The receptor source for this set is a man aged 45-60 years with acute or convalescent COVID-19.

The J gene is TRBJ1-2, the V gene TRBV5-1; 7 bases align to TRBD1. The CDR3 has 13 amino acids. Germline V gives CDR1 SGHRS, CDR2 YFSETQ. The J segment lost 3 bases and the V segment lost 4 bases, leaving 3 bases of the junction unmatched. In nucleotides, the CDR3 is TGCGCCAGCAGCCAGGACAGGTACTATGGCTACACCTTC. Protein: CASSQDRYYGYTF.

The rearrangement links TRBV28 to TRBJ1-1; no reliable D call. Trimming shortened V by 1 base and J by 7 bases, and 4 bases separated the two germline ends. CDR3 length equals 11 residues. Germline loops: CDR1 MDHEN, CDR2 SYDVKM. CDR3 protein: CASSLSLEAFF. CDR3 nucleotides: TGTGCCAGCAGTTTATCACTTGAAGCTTTCTTT.

The rearrangement uses TRBV2 and TRBJ1-2, with 9 bases lining up with TRBD1. The CDR3 spans 16 residues. The germline gives CDR1 SNHLY, CDR2 FYNNEI. V lost 7 bases to trimming and J lost 4 bases; unmatched junction nucleotides: 13. The CDR3 DNA reads as TGTGCCAGCACCGAGAAGGGGACAGGGTCCGCCTATGGCTACACCTTC. Amino acids: CASTEKGTGSAYGYTF.

This clone was observed a single time. The chain is built from TRBV6-5 and TRBJ2-1; D might be TRBD2 (6 bases). The CDR3 is 15 amino acids. Looked up from germline, CDR1 is MNHEY and CDR2 is SVGAGI. V dropped 0 bases and J dropped 3 bases, with 9 bases sitting between them. DNA of the CDR3: TGTGCCAGCAGTTACTCGGGGGGTAGCTACAATGAGCAGTTCTTC. Its translation is CASSYSGGSYNEQFF.

In this sample, this clone turned up once. The chain joins TRBV7-2 to TRBJ1-2, with D perhaps matching TRBD1 (6 bases). V lost 5 bases, J lost 5 bases, and 15 bases lay in between. This CDR3 has 14 amino acids. Germline V gene sequence: CDR1 SGHTA, CDR2 FQGNSA. Here the CDR3 reads CASSAKTQGYGYTF. Written as DNA, the CDR3 is TGTGCCAGCAGCGCAAAAACCCAGGGGTATGGCTACACCTTC.

This chain joins TRBV5-1 and TRBJ2-1; 8 nucleotides agree with TRBD1. The CDR3 extends over 15 amino acids. Germline-derived CDR1 and CDR2 are SGHRS and YFSETQ. The ends lost 3 bases at V and 2 bases at J; junction bases unmatched: 4. The CDR3 reads CASSSRQGPYNEQFF. The DNA of the CDR3 is TGCGCCAGCAGCTCTAGACAGGGGCCCTACAATGAGCAGTTCTTC.

The CDR3 bases are TGTGCCAGTAGTCCTCGCACTCTACTAGCGGGGGCCCCCGTCGGGACCCAGTACTTC. Translated, it gives CASSPRTLLAGAPVGTQYF. The genes are TRBV19 and TRBJ2-5; 11 nucleotides line up with TRBD2. CDR3 length: 19 amino acids. After removal of 5 bases from V and 7 bases from J, the junction contained 21 bases not matched to a gene. Germline CDR1 reads LNHDA; CDR2 reads SQIVND (reference sequence).

This clone was counted once. The rearrangement links TRBV5-6 to TRBJ1-5, with D unresolved. Germline assignment: CDR1 SGHDT and CDR2 YYEEEE. The V gene lost 4 bases and the J gene lost 6 bases, with 14 bases spanning the gap. CDR3 length: 14 amino acids. The CDR3 region has the DNA TGTGCCAGCAGCAAAAGTCAGGCGGGTCAGCCCCAGCATTTT. As protein: CASSKSQAGQPQHF.

The chain has TRBV24-1 and TRBJ2-3, with TRBD2 identical over 12 bases. The germline gives CDR1 KGHDR, CDR2 SFDVKD. With 9 bases clipped from V and 1 base from J, the junction kept 7 bases outside the gene matches. There are 16 residues in the CDR3. The CDR3 nucleotides read TGTGCCACCGACAACCTAGCGGGGGGGGGCACAGATACGCAGTATTTT. Translation gives CATDNLAGGGTDTQYF.

This chain joins TRBV15 and TRBJ1-2; tentative D call: TRBD1 (6 bases). With 0 bases removed from V and 7 bases from J, the gap between germline ends came to 12 bases. Per the germline V gene, CDR1 is LNHNV and CDR2 is YYDKDF (reference sequence). The CDR3 spans 14 residues. The CDR3 reads CATSRDTGFRGYTF. Written as DNA, the CDR3 is TGTGCCACCAGCAGAGATACAGGGTTTCGTGGCTACACCTTC. The full variable domain, with the rest looked up from reference TRBV15 and TRBJ1-2, is DAMVIQNPRYQVTQFGKPVTLSCSQTLNHNVMYWYQQKSSQAPKLLFHYYDKDFNNEADTPDNFQSRRPNTSFCFLDIRSPGLGDTAMYLCATSRDTGFRGYTFGSGTRLTVV.

This clone was counted only a few times. The rearrangement links TRBV5-1 to TRBJ2-3; 8 bases are shared with TRBD2. This CDR3 has 16 residues. Per germline, CDR1 SGHRS and CDR2 YFSETQ. V was pared by 2 bases and J by 11 bases, with 16 bases of the junction left unmatched. The CDR3, as DNA: TGCGCCAGCAGCTTTGATAGCGGGTTTTCTCGGGGGGGGCAGTATTTT. This translates into CASSFDSGFSRGGQYF.

This clone was recorded only once. This rearrangement joins TRBV24-1 to TRBJ1-5; TRBD1 matches 7 bases. V gave up 9 bases and J gave up 0 bases; unmatched junction bases: 4. This CDR3 spans 14 amino acids. CDR1 KGHDR and CDR2 SFDVKD come from the germline V gene. CDR3 in amino acids: CATGTDFSNQPQHF. The CDR3 bases are TGTGCCACCGGGACAGACTTTAGCAATCAGCCCCAGCATTTT.

V usage is TRBV2 and J usage is TRBJ2-2; 12 bases align to TRBD1. Losses at the gene ends were 4 bases for V and 8 bases for J; bases not matched to a gene: 5. CDR3 length: 15 residues. Germline V gene data show CDR1 as SNHLY and CDR2 as FYNNEI. CDR3 protein: CASSAGTGGVGELFF. The CDR3 coding sequence is TGTGCCAGCAGTGCCGGGACAGGGGGCGTGGGGGAGCTGTTTTTT.

The rearrangement uses TRBV7-8 and TRBJ1-4, with a weak D call TRBD1 (5 bases). The V gene's germline CDR1 is SGHVS and CDR2 FQNEAQ. The CDR3 totals 14 residues. V lost 3 bases to trimming and J lost 4 bases, with 9 bases between them. CDR3 sequence (DNA): TGTGCCAGCAGCTTCCGGGGGGTTAATGAAAAACTGTTTTTT. It codes for CASSFRGVNEKLFF.

V is TRBV27 and J is TRBJ1-5; D gene uncertain. The ends were cut back, 3 bases at V and 4 bases at J, with 7 bases in the middle. This CDR3 has 13 residues. The germline V gene has CDR1 MNHEY and CDR2 SMNVEV (reference sequence). The CDR3 loop reads CASSFQRNQPQHF. Here the CDR3 DNA reads TGTGCCAGCAGTTTTCAGCGTAATCAGCCCCAGCATTTT.

This chain links TRBV2 with TRBJ2-7, with 10 positions matching TRBD2. The length of the CDR3 is 16 residues. From germline, CDR1 is SNHLY and CDR2 FYNNEI. With V trimmed by 8 bases and J by 7 bases, 17 bases remained unmatched. CDR3: CASERRASGGSGEQYF. The CDR3 DNA is TGTGCCAGCGAACGACGGGCTAGCGGGGGCTCGGGGGAGCAGTACTTC.

This clone was found a few times. This chain links TRBV5-1 with TRBJ2-3; the match to TRBD2 covers 7 bases. The CDR3 is 17 amino acids. V dropped 4 bases and J dropped 1; count of bases not matched to a gene: 12. Germline V CDR1 and CDR2: SGHRS, YFSETQ. CDR3 in amino acids: CASSQKAGTSGTDTQYF. CDR3 nucleotide sequence: TGCGCCAGCAGCCAAAAAGCGGGAACTAGCGGCACAGATACGCAGTATTTT.